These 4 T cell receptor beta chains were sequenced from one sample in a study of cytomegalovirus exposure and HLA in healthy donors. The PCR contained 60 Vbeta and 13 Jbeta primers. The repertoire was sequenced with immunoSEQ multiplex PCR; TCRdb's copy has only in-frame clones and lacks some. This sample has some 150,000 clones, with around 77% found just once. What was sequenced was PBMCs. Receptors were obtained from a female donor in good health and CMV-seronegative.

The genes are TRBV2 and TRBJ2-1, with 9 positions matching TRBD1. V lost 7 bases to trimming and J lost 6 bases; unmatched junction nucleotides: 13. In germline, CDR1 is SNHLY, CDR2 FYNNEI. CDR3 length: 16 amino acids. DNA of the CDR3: TGTGCCAGCAACTTACTCAACAGGGGGCGGATCAATGAGCAGTTCTTC. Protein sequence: CASNLLNRGRINEQFF. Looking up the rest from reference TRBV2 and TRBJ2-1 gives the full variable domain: EPEVTQTPSHQVTQMGQEVILRCVPISNHLYFYWYRQILGQKVEFLVSFYNNEISEKSEIFDDQFSVERPDGSNFTLKIRSTKLEDSAMYFCASNLLNRGRINEQFFGPGTRLTVL.

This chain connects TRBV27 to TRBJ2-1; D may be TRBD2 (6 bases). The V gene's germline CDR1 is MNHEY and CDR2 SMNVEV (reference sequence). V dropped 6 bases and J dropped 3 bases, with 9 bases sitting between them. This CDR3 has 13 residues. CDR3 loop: CASSGSIYNEQFF. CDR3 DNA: TGTGCCAGCAGCGGGAGCATCTACAATGAGCAGTTCTTC.

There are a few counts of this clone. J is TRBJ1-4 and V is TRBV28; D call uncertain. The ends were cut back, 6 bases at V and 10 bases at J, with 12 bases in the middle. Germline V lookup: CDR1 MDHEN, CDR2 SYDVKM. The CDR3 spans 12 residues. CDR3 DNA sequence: TGTGCCAGCAGCCCGCAGGCAGGAAAACTGTTTTTT. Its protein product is CASSPQAGKLFF. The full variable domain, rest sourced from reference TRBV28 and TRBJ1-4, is DVKVTQSSRYLVKRTGEKVFLECVQDMDHENMFWYRQDPGLGLRLIYFSYDVKMKEKGDIPEGYSVSREKKERFSLILESASTNQTSMYLCASSPQAGKLFFGSGTQLSVL.

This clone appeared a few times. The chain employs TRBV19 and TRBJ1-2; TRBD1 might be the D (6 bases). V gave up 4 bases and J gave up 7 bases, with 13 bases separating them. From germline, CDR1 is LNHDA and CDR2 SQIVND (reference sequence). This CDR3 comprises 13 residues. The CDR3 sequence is CASSNHREGGYTF. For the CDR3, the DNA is TGTGCCAGTAGTAACCACAGGGAAGGTGGCTACACCTTC. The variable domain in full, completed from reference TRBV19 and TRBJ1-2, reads DGGITQSPKYLFRKEGQNVTLSCEQNLNHDAMYWYRQDPGQGLRLIYYSQIVNDFQKGDIAEGYSVSREKKESFPLTVTSAQKNPTAFYLCASSNHREGGYTFGSGTRLTVV.